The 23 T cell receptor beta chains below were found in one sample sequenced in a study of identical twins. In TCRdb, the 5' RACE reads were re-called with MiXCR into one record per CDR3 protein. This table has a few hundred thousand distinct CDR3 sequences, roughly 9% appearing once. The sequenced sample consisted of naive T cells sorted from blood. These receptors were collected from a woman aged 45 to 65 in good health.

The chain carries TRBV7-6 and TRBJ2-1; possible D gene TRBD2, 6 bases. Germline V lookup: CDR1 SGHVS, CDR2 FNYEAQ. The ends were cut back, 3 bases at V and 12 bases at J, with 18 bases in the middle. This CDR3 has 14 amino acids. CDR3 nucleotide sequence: TGTGCCAGCAGCTTGGGCGGGACGGGAGATCGGCAGTTCTTC. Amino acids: CASSLGGTGDRQFF. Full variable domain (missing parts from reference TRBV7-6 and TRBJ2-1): GAGVSQSPRYKVTKRGQDVALRCDPISGHVSLYWYRQALGQGPEFLTYFNYEAQQDKSGLPNDRFSAERPEGSISTLTIQRTEQRDSAMYRCASSLGGTGDRQFFGPGTRLTVL.

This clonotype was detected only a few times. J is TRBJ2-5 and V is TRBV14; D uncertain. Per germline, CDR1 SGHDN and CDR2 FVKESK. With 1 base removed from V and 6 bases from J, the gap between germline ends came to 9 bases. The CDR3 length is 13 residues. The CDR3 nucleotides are TGTGCCAGCAGCCAAGTGAAAATAAAGACCCAGTACTTC. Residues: CASSQVKIKTQYF.

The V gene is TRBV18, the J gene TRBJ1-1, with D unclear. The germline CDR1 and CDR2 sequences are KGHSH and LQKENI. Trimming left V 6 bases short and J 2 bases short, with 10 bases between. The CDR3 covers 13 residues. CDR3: CASSASPNTEAFF. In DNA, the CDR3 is TGTGCCAGCTCGGCCAGCCCCAACACTGAAGCTTTCTTT. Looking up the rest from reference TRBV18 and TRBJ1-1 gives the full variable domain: NAGVMQNPRHLVRRRGQEARLRCSPMKGHSHVYWYRQLPEEGLKFMVYLQKENIIDESGMPKERFSAEFPKEGPSILRIQQVVRGDSAAYFCASSASPNTEAFFGQGTRLTVV.

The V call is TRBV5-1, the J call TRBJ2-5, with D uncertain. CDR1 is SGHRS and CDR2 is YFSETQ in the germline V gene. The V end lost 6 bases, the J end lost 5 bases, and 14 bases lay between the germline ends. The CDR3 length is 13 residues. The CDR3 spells CASMKGSSETQYF. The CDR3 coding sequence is TGCGCCAGCATGAAGGGTAGCTCGGAGACCCAGTACTTC.

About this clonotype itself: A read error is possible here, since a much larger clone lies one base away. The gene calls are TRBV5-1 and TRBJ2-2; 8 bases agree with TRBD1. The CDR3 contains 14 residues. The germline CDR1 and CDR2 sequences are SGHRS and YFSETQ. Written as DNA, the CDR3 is TGCGCCAGCAGCTTGGGACAGGGGTCCGGGGTGCTGTTTTTT. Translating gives CASSLGQGSGVLFF.

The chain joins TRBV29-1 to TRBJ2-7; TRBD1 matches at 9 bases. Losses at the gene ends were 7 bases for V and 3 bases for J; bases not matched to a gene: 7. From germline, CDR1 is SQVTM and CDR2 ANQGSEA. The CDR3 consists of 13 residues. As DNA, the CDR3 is TGCAGCGGAAGACAGGGGGACGACTACGAGCAGTACGTC. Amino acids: CSGRQGDDYEQYV.

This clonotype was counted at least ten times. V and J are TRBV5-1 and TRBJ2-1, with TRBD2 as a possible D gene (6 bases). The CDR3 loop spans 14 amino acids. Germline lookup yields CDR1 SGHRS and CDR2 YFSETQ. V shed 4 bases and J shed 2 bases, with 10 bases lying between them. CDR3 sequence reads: CASSLSGPYNEQFF. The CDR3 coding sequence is TGCGCCAGCAGCCTTAGCGGACCCTACAATGAGCAGTTCTTC.

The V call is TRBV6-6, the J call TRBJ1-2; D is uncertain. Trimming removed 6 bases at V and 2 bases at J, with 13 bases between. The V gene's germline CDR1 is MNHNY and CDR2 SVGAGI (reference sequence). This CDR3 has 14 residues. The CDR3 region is CASSLRLDNYGYTF. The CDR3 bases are TGTGCCAGCAGCCTCCGGTTAGACAACTATGGCTACACCTTC.

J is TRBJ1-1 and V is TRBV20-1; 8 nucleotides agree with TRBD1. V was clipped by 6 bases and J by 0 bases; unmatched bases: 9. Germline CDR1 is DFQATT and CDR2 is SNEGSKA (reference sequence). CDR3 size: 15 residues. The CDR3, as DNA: TGCAGTGCCCCCCGCGGGGGACAGGTGAACACTGAAGCTTTCTTT. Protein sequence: CSAPRGGQVNTEAFF.

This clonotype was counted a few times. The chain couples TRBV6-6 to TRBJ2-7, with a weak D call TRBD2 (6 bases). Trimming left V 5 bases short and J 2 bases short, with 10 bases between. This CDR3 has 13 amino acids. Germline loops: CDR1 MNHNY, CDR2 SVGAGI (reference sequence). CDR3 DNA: TGTGCCAGCAGTCGGTCGGGGGCCTACGAGCAGTACGTC. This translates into CASSRSGAYEQYV.

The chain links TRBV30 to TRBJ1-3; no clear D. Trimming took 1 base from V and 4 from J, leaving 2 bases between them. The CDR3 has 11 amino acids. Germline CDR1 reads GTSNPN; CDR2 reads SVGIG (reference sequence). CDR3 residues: CAWSAGNTIYF. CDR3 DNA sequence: TGTGCCTGGAGTGCAGGAAACACCATATATTTT.

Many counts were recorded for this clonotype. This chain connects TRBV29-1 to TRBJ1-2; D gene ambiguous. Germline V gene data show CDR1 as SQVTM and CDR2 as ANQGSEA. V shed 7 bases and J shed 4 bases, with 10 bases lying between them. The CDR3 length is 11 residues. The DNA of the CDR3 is TGCAGCGCTGGCCACACCTATGGCTACACCTTC. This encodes CSAGHTYGYTF.

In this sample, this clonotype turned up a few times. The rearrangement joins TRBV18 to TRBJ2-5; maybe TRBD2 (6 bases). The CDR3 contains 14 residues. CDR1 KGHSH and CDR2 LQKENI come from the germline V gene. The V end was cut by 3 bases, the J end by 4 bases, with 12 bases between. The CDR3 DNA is TGTGCCAGCTCACCTCCGGGAGCCGGAGAGACCCAGTACTTC. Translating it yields CASSPPGAGETQYF.

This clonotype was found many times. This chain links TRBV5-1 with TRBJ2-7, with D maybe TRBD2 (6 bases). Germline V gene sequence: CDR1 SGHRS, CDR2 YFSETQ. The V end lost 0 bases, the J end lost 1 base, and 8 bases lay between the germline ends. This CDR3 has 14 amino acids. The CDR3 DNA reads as TGCGCCAGCAGCTTGGCGGGGAGGTCCTACGAGCAGTACTTC. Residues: CASSLAGRSYEQYF. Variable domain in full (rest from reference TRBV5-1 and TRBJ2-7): KAGVTQTPRYLIKTRGQQVTLSCSPISGHRSVSWYQQTPGQGLQFLFEYFSETQRNKGNFPGRFSGRQFSNSRSEMNVSTLELGDSALYLCASSLAGRSYEQYFGPGTRLTVT.

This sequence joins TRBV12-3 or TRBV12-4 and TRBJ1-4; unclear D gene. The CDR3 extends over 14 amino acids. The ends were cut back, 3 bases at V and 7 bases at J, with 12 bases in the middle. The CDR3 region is CASSFGQGGEKLFF. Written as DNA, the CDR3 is TGTGCCAGCAGTTTTGGGCAAGGTGGTGAAAAACTGTTTTTT.

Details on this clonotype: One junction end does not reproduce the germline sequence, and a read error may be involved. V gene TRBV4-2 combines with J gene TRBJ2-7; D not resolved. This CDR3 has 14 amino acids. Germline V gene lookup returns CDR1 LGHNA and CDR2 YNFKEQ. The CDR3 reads CASSLEGRTYDQYF. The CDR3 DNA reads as TGTGCCAGCAGCCTAGAAGGGCGGACCTACGACCAGTACTTC.

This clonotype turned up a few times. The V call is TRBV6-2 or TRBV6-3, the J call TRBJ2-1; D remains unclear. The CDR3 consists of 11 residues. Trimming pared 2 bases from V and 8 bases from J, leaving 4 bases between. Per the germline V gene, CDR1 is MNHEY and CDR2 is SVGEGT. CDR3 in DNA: TGTGCCAGCAGTTACGATTATGAGCAGTTCTTC. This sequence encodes CASSYDYEQFF.

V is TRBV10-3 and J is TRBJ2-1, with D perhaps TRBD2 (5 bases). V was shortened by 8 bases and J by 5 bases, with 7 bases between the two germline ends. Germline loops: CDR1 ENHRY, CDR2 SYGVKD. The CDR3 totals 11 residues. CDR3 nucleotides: TGTGCCATCCTGGGAGACAATGAGCAGTTCTTC. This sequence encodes CAILGDNEQFF.

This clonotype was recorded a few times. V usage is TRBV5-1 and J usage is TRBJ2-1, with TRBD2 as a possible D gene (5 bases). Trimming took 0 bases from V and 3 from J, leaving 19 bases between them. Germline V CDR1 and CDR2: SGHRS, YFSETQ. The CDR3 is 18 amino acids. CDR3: CASSLGGVLALSYNEQFF. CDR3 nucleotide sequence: TGCGCCAGCAGCTTGGGTGGGGTTTTAGCGTTGAGCTACAATGAGCAGTTCTTC.

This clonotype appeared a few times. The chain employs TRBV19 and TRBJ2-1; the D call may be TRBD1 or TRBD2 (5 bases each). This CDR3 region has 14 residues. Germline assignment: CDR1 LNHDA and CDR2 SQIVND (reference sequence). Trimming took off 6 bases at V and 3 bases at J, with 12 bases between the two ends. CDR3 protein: CASSRDGNYNEQFF. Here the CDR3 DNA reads TGTGCCAGTAGCCGGGACGGCAACTACAATGAGCAGTTCTTC.

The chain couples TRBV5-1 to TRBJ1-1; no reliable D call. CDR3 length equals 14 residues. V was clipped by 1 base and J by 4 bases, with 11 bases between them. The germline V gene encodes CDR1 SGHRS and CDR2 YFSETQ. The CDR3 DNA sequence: TGCGCCAGCAGCTTGACGGGCGGGAGCACTGAAGCTTTCTTT. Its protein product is CASSLTGGSTEAFF.

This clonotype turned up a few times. The CDR3 DNA follows: TGTGCCAGCAGCCCCGGTTTGGGCACAGATACGCAGTATTTT. Translation: CASSPGLGTDTQYF. The chain couples TRBV7-9 to TRBJ2-3; D uncertain. This CDR3 has 14 residues. The germline V and J ends were trimmed by 5 bases and 1 base, with 10 bases remaining between them. Germline V gene sequence: CDR1 SEHNR, CDR2 FQNEAQ (reference sequence).

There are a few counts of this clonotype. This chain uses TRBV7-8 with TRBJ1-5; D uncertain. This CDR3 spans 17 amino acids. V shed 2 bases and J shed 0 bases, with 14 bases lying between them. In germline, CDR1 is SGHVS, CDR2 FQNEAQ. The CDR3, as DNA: TGTGCCAGCAGCTTAATCCCGGACGTGTATAGCAATCAGCCCCAGCATTTT. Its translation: CASSLIPDVYSNQPQHF. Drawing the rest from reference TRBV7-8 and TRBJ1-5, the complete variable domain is GAGVSQSPRYKVAKRGQDVALRCDPISGHVSLFWYQQALGQGPEFLTYFQNEAQLDKSGLPSDRFFAERPEGSVSTLKIQRTQQEDSAVYLCASSLIPDVYSNQPQHFGDGTRLSIL.